This TCR beta chain was captured in a study of T cell repertoires in cytomegalovirus infection. Study-wide background: CMV epitopes that were recently identified and HLA-C-restricted were used alongside well-studied HLA-B-restricted ones. General observations from the study: The ex vivo response was dominated by HLA-C-restricted CMV-specific TCR beta clonotypes. Individuals carrying CMV plus the relevant HLA were identified by cumulative frequency of public TCR beta families.

One entry per CDR3 protein, called by TCRdb with MiXCR from the reads. Of under 200,000 distinct CDR3 sequences in the sample, about 20% were seen once. The ends were cut back, 1 base at V and 3 bases at J, with 13 bases in the middle. Germline V gives CDR1 SGHVS, CDR2 FQNEAQ. The CDR3 spans 16 residues. This clonotype was recorded a few times. Its antigen remains unknown. This TCR derives from a human donor in good health (CMV status not recorded). Some clones in this sample may be carry-over from other donors' samples. The chain recombines TRBV7-8 with TRBJ1-5, with no clear D. The source was CD8+ T cells from cultured PBMCs, collected from culture after CMV antigen stimulation. This CDR3 reads CASSLVGTEYNQPQHF. Here the CDR3 DNA reads TGTGCCAGCAGCTTAGTAGGTACGGAGTACAATCAGCCCCAGCATTTT.